A single sample is the source of the 10 T cell receptor beta chains below, sequenced in a study of patients and donors after allogeneic stem cell transplantation. TCRdb re-called the RT-PCR reads through MiXCR, storing one row per CDR3 protein. The sample carries 900,000 to 1,000,000 distinct CDR3 sequences, around 17% recorded once. The sample consisted of blood, either unsorted or a sorted T cell fraction (not recorded which). Receptors originate from a human donor who was either an allogeneic HSCT recipient or a stem cell or donor lymphocyte infusion donor (not recorded which). It is not recorded whose cells these are; they may come from a transplant donor.

The chain combines TRBV5-1 with TRBJ1-3; D call uncertain. Germline CDR1 is SGHRS and CDR2 is YFSETQ. The germline V and J ends were trimmed by 0 bases and 4 bases, with 8 bases remaining between them. This CDR3 spans 14 amino acids. The CDR3 coding sequence is TGCGCCAGCAGCTTGGCCGAGAGGGGAAACACCATATATTTT. Encoded protein: CASSLAERGNTIYF. Variable domain in full (rest from reference TRBV5-1 and TRBJ1-3): KAGVTQTPRYLIKTRGQQVTLSCSPISGHRSVSWYQQTPGQGLQFLFEYFSETQRNKGNFPGRFSGRQFSNSRSEMNVSTLELGDSALYLCASSLAERGNTIYFGEGSWLTVV.

In this sample, this clonotype turned up many times. DNA for the CDR3: TGCAGTGCTAGTCGACCGAACACTGAAGCTTTCTTT. It encodes CSASRPNTEAFF. The chain joins TRBV20-1 to TRBJ1-1; no reliable D call. Between the trimmed V and J ends, which lost 3 bases and 1 base, there was a span of 6 bases. This CDR3 is 12 amino acids long. From germline, CDR1 is DFQATT and CDR2 SNEGSKA (reference sequence).

This clonotype was seen repeatedly, ten times or more. The chain carries TRBV12-3 or TRBV12-4 and TRBJ2-5, with D perhaps TRBD1 (5 bases). Trimming took 3 bases from V and 1 from J, leaving 9 bases between them. The CDR3 sequence is 14 residues long. The CDR3 bases are TGTGCCAGCAGTTTGGCCGACAGCCAAGAGACCCAGTACTTC. This codes for CASSLADSQETQYF.

Here the CDR3 DNA reads TGCGCCAGCAAAGGGAGCGGGAGGGCCCTTGAGCAGTTCTTC. This encodes CASKGSGRALEQFF. This rearrangement joins TRBV5-1 to TRBJ2-1; TRBD2 aligns across 10 bases. The CDR3 runs to 14 residues. CDR1 is SGHRS and CDR2 is YFSETQ in the germline V gene. The junction had 9 bases not matched to a gene; V was cut back by 6 bases and J by 9 bases.

This clonotype came up once. The chain employs TRBV10-2 and TRBJ1-4; D unclear. This CDR3 spans 19 amino acids. Deletions cut 3 bases from V and 0 bases from J, with 20 bases between. Per germline, CDR1 WSHSY and CDR2 SAAADI. CDR3 amino acids: CASSDPEGRGSATNEKLFF. In nucleotides, the CDR3 is TGCGCCAGCAGTGACCCGGAGGGCCGGGGTAGTGCAACTAATGAAAAACTGTTTTTT.

This chain links TRBV24-1 with TRBJ2-7; tentatively, D is TRBD1 (6 bases). Germline V lookup: CDR1 KGHDR, CDR2 SFDVKD. This CDR3 is 13 amino acids long. Trimming took off 9 bases at V and 2 bases at J, with 13 bases between the two ends. The CDR3 DNA reads as TGTGCCACCGCAGGCCCAGGGGCCTACGAGCAGTACTTC. It specifies CATAGPGAYEQYF.

This clonotype came up many times. The chain links TRBV7-3 to TRBJ2-7; D remains ambiguous. CDR1 is SGHTA and CDR2 is FQGTGA in the germline V gene. The CDR3 extends over 13 amino acids. V was shortened by 4 bases and J by 6 bases, with 13 bases between the two germline ends. CDR3 loop: CASSSTPNSEQYF. In nucleotides, the CDR3 is TGTGCCAGCAGCTCAACCCCTAACTCCGAGCAGTACTTC.

CDR3 amino acids: CASSSQDEAFF. For the CDR3, the DNA is TGTGCCAGCAGTTCCCAGGATGAAGCTTTCTTT. The chain recombines TRBV12-3 or TRBV12-4 with TRBJ1-1; D unclear. With 4 bases removed from V and 7 bases from J, the gap between germline ends came to 7 bases. The CDR3 runs to 11 residues.

The chain recombines TRBV11-2 with TRBJ2-3, with D hard to call. The CDR3 loop spans 17 amino acids. Germline V gives CDR1 SGHAT, CDR2 FQNNGV. Trimming shortened V by 0 bases and J by 5 bases, and 18 bases separated the two germline ends. CDR3: CASSLDGSLTMVDTQYF. The CDR3 bases are TGTGCCAGCAGCTTAGATGGGTCTCTTACAATGGTAGATACGCAGTATTTT.

This clonotype came up a few times. The CDR3 nucleotides are TGCGCCAGCGGGGCGTTCGGACCAGATACGCAGTATTTT. Amino acids: CASGAFGPDTQYF. The chain links TRBV5-1 to TRBJ2-3; weak D call: TRBD1 (5 bases). The length of the CDR3 is 13 residues. Germline lookup yields CDR1 SGHRS and CDR2 YFSETQ. V dropped 7 bases and J dropped 4 bases, with 13 bases sitting between them.